This T cell receptor beta chain was observed in a study of a mutant IDH1 vaccine in newly diagnosed glioma. Study context: Patients underwent eight vaccinations, which took place in weeks 1, 3, 5, 7, 11, 15, 19 and 23. The initiation of vaccination occurred 4-6 weeks after radiotherapy alone, or with temozolomide cycles. Patients had received radiotherapy, temozolomide, or both previously, most receiving both.

Regarding time point: week 5, during vaccination. Mutant IDH1 20-mer peptide, at 300 ug, made up each vaccine dose, with topical imiquimod. The CDR3 totals 12 residues. The V end lost 7 bases, the J end lost 8 bases, and 12 bases lay between the germline ends. Germline-derived CDR1 and CDR2 are SNHLY and FYNNEI. Generated by immunoSEQ multiplex PCR, the TCRdb table keeps only in-frame clones and is missing some. The profile shows 60,000 or so clones, approximately 90% of them singletons. This clone is a singleton in its sample. Its cognate antigen is unknown. Study-wide results and limits: In around 93% of patients, immune responses induced by the vaccine occurred.

The chain employs TRBV2 and TRBJ2-1; D possibly uses TRBD1 or TRBD2 (6 bases each). This clonotype originated in a woman aged 40 to 50 with glioma. This sample comprised PBMCs, obtained from a glioma patient whose treatment included an IDH1 peptide vaccine. The CDR3 bases are TGTGCCAGCATGGGGGGCCTCCATGAGCAGTTCTTC. Encoded protein: CASMGGLHEQFF. Full variable domain (missing parts from reference TRBV2 and TRBJ2-1): EPEVTQTPSHQVTQMGQEVILRCVPISNHLYFYWYRQILGQKVEFLVSFYNNEISEKSEIFDDQFSVERPDGSNFTLKIRSTKLEDSAMYFCASMGGLHEQFFGPGTRLTVL.